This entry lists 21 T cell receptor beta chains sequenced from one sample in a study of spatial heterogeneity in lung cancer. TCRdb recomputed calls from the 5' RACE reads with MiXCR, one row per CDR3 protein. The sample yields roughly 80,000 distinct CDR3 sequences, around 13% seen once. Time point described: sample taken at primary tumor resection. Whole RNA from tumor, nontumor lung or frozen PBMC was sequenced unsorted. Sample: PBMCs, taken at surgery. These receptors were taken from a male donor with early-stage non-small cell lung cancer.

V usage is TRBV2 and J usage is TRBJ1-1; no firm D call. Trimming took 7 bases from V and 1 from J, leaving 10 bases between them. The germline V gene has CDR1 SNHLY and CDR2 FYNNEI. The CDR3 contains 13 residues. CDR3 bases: TGTGCCAGCATAGAGACCGAGAACACTGAAGCTTTCTTT. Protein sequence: CASIETENTEAFF.

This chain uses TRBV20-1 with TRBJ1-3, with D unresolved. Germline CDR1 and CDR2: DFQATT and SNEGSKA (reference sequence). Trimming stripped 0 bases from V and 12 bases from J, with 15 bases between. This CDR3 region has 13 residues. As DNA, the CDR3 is TGCAGTGCTAGAGAATCGTACCGGATCGGCATATATTTT. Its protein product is CSARESYRIGIYF.

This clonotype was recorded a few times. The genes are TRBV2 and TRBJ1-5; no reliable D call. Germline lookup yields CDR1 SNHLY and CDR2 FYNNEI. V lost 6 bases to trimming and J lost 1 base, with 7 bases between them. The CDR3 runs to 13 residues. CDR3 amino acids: CASSGESNQPQHF. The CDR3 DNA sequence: TGTGCCAGCAGCGGTGAGAGCAATCAGCCCCAGCATTTT.

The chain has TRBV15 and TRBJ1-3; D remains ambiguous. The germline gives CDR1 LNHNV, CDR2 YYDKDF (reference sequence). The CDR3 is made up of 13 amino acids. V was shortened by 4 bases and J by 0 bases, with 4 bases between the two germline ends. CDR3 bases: TGTGCCACCAGCACGAGCTCTGGAAACACCATATATTTT. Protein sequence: CATSTSSGNTIYF.

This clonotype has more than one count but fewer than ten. The CDR3 reads CASTAEREMGEQFF. The CDR3 DNA is TGTGCCAGCACCGCTGAGCGGGAGATGGGTGAGCAGTTCTTC. The rearrangement joins TRBV12-3 or TRBV12-4 to TRBJ2-1; TRBD2 agrees at 8 bases. V trimming: 7 bases; J trimming: 9 bases; junction bases outside the gene matches: 11. The CDR3 runs 14 residues.

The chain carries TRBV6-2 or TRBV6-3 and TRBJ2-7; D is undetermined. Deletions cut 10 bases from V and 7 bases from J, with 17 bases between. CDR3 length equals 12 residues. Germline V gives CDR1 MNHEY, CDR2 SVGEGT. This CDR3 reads CAISRDIGEQYF. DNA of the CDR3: TGTGCCATAAGCCGAGACATCGGGGAGCAGTACTTC.

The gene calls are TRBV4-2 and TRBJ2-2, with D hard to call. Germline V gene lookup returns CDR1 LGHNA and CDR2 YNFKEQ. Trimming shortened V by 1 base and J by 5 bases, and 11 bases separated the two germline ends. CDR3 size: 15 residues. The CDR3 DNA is TGTGCCAGCAGCCAAGTTGATGCCGAAACCGGGGAGCTGTTTTTT. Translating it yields CASSQVDAETGELFF.

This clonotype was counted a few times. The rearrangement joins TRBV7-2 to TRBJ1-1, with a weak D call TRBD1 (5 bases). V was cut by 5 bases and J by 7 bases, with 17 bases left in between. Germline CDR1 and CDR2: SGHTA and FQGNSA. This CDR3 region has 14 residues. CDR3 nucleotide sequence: TGTGCCAGCAGCCTAGGACAAAATAGATTTGAAGCTTTCTTT. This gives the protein CASSLGQNRFEAFF. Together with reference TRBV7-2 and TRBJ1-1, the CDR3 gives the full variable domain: GAGVSQSPSNKVTEKGKDVELRCDPISGHTALYWYRQSLGQGLEFLIYFQGNSAPDKSGLPSDRFSAERTGGSVSTLTIQRTQQEDSAVYLCASSLGQNRFEAFFGQGTRLTVV.

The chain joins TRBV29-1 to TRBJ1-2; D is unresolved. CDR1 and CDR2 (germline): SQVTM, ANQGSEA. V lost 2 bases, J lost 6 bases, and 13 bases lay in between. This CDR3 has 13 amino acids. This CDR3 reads CSVETSTEDGYTF. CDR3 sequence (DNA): TGCAGCGTTGAAACTAGTACAGAGGATGGCTACACCTTC.

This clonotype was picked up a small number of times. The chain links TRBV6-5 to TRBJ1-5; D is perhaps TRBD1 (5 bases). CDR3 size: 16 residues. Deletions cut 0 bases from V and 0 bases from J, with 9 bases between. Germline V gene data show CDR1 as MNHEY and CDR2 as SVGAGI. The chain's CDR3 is CASSYSGTGSNQPQHF. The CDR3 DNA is TGTGCCAGCAGTTACTCTGGAACAGGTAGCAATCAGCCCCAGCATTTT.

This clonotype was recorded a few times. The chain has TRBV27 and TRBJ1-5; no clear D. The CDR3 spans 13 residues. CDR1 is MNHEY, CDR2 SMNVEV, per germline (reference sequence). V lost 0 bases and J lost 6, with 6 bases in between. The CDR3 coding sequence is TGTGCCAGCAGTTTATCGAGGAGTCAGCCCCAGCATTTT. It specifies CASSLSRSQPQHF.

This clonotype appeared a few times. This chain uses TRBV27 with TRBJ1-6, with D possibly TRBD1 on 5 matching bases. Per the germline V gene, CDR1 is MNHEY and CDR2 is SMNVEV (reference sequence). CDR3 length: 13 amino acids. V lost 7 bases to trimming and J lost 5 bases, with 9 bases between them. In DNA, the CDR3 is TGTGCCAGCACCACAGGCAATAATTCACCCCTCCACTTT. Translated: CASTTGNNSPLHF.

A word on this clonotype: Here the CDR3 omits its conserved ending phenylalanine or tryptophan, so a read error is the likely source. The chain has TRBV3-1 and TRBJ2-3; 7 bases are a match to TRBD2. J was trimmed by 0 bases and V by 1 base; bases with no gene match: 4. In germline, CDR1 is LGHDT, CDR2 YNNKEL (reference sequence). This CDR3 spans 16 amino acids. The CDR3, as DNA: TGTGCCAGCAGCCAAGGAATTAGCGGGAGCACAGATACGCAGTATTAT. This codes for CASSQGISGSTDTQYY.

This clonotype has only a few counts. CDR3 residues: CASSTGTTQETQYF. CDR3 in DNA: TGCGCCAGCAGTACGGGGACCACACAAGAGACCCAGTACTTC. The chain is built from TRBV5-1 and TRBJ2-5; D may match TRBD1 or TRBD2 (5 bases each). V was clipped by 5 bases and J by 2 bases, with 13 bases between them. Germline V gene sequence: CDR1 SGHRS, CDR2 YFSETQ. The CDR3 is 14 amino acids.

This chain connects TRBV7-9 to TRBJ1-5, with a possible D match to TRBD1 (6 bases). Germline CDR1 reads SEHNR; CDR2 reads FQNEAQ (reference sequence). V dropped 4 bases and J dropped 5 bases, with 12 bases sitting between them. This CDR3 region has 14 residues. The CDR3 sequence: CASSSTGNHQPQHF. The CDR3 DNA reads TGTGCCAGCAGCTCCACAGGGAATCATCAGCCCCAGCATTTT.

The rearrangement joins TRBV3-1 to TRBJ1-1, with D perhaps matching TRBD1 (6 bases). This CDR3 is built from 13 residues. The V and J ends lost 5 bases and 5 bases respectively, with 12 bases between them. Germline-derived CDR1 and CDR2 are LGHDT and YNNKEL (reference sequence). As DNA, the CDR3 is TGTGCCAGCAGCACAGGGAGGAGGACTGAAGCTTTCTTT. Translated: CASSTGRRTEAFF. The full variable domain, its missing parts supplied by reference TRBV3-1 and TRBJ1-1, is DTAVSQTPKYLVTQMGNDKSIKCEQNLGHDTMYWYKQDSKKFLKIMFSYNNKELIINETVPNRFSPKSPDKAHLNLHINSLELGDSAVYFCASSTGRRTEAFFGQGTRLTVV.

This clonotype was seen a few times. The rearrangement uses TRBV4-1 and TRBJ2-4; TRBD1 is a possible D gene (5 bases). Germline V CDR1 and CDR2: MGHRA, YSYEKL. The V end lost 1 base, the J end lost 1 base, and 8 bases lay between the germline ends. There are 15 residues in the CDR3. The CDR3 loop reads CASSQARAAKNIQYF. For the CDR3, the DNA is TGCGCCAGCAGCCAAGCCAGGGCCGCCAAAAACATTCAGTACTTC.

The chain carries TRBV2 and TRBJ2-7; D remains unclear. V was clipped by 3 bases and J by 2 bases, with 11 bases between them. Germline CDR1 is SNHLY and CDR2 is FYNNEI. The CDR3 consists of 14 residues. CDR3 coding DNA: TGTGCCAGCAGTGAGATGGGAATCCCCTACGAGCAGTACTTC. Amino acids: CASSEMGIPYEQYF.

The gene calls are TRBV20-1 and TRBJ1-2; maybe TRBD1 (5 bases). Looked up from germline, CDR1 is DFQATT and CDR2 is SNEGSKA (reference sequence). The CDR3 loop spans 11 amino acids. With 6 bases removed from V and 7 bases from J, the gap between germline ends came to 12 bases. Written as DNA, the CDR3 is TGCAGTGCCGCGGACAATCGTGGCTACACCTTC. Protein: CSAADNRGYTF.

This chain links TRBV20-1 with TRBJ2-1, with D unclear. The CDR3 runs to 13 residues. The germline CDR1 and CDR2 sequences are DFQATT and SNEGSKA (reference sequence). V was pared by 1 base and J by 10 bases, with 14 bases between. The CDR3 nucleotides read TGCAGTGCTAGAGTCGTATTGCATCCCGAGCAGTTCTTC. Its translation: CSARVVLHPEQFF.

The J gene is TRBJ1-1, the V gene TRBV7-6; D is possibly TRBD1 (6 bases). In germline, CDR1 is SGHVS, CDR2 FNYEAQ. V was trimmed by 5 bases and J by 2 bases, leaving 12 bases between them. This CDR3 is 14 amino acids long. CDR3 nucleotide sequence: TGTGCCAGCAGCGCGCGGACAGCTAACACTGAAGCTTTCTTT. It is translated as CASSARTANTEAFF.